These 21 T cell receptor beta chains originate from one sample sequenced in a study of technical replicates of blood from a few donors. Method: immunoSEQ multiplex PCR; TCRdb's copy keeps in-frame clones and lacks some. The repertoire holds more than 70,000 clones, 90% to 95% seen once, with 0.2% to 0.25% in the top ten. The sequenced sample consisted of T cells isolated from PBMCs. These receptors came from a human donor in good health.

This clone was counted a few times. The chain joins TRBV2 to TRBJ1-1, with 8 nucleotides matching TRBD1. This CDR3 has 14 amino acids. Germline values: CDR1 SNHLY, CDR2 FYNNEI. Trimming at V came to 8 bases and at J to 5 bases, leaving 10 bases not matched to a gene. The CDR3 DNA is TGTGCCAGCGTACCTGCAGGGGGCCGGACTGAAGCTTTCTTT. It translates to CASVPAGGRTEAFF.

The chain carries TRBV12-5 and TRBJ1-1, with D possibly being TRBD1 (6 bases). The V end lost 5 bases, the J end lost 1 base, and 14 bases lay between the germline ends. The CDR3 is 15 residues long. Per the germline V gene, CDR1 is LGHNT and CDR2 is FRNRAP. The CDR3 DNA follows: TGTGCTAGTGGTCCTCTCGGACAGAAGAACACTGAAGCTTTCTTT. It translates to CASGPLGQKNTEAFF.

The genes are TRBV9 and TRBJ1-2; TRBD1 matches at 7 bases. Trimming removed 2 bases from V and 4 bases from J; junction bases left unmatched: 14. Germline V gene sequence: CDR1 SGDLS, CDR2 YYNGEE. CDR3 size: 17 residues. The CDR3 DNA reads as TGTGCCAGCAGCGTGGGGATTGGACAGGCAAACTTCTATGGCTACACCTTC. It is translated as CASSVGIGQANFYGYTF.

The chain joins TRBV6-1 to TRBJ2-7, with 16 bases identical to TRBD2. The V gene end was trimmed by 10 bases and the J gene end by 7 bases; junction bases not matched to a gene: 7. Per germline, CDR1 MNHNS and CDR2 SASEGT. The CDR3 has 14 amino acids. The CDR3 DNA sequence: TGTGCCACAGGGACTAGCGGGAGGGGGCGGGAGCAGTACTTC. Translated: CATGTSGRGREQYF.

This chain links TRBV29-1 with TRBJ2-7; no reliable D call. CDR1 and CDR2 from the germline V gene are SQVTM and ANQGSEA. Trimming stripped 6 bases from V and 2 bases from J, with 17 bases between. The CDR3 totals 14 residues. The CDR3 coding sequence is TGCAGCGTCTATGTAGTGGGCAGACCCTACGAGCAGTACTTC. As protein: CSVYVVGRPYEQYF.

The chain joins TRBV27 to TRBJ2-4; 7 bases line up with TRBD1. Germline V lookup: CDR1 MNHEY, CDR2 SMNVEV (reference sequence). The CDR3 consists of 14 residues. With V trimmed by 6 bases and J by 1 base, 3 bases remained unmatched. This chain's CDR3 is CASRTGMAKNIQYF. CDR3 DNA: TGTGCCAGCAGGACAGGGATGGCCAAAAACATTCAGTACTTC.

The rearrangement links TRBV14 to TRBJ1-4; 10 bases are shared with TRBD1. J was trimmed by 8 bases and V by 0 bases; bases with no gene match: 9. Per germline, CDR1 SGHDN and CDR2 FVKESK. This CDR3 has 17 amino acids. As DNA, the CDR3 is TGTGCCAGCAGCCAAGATTCTTTCGGGACAGGGGACGAAAAACTGTTTTTT. Its protein is CASSQDSFGTGDEKLFF.

The V and J genes are TRBV6-5 and TRBJ2-1; tentatively, D is TRBD1 (5 bases). Germline lookup yields CDR1 MNHEY and CDR2 SVGAGI. This CDR3 comprises 16 residues. The V end was cut by 2 bases, the J end by 4 bases, with 15 bases between. DNA of the CDR3: TGTGCCAGCAGTTACCTCCAGGGTACCCGTTACAATGAGCAGTTCTTC. It specifies CASSYLQGTRYNEQFF.

The rearrangement uses TRBV7-9 and TRBJ1-1; tentative D call: TRBD1 (5 bases). The V end lost 5 bases, the J end lost 10 bases, and 11 bases lay between the germline ends. CDR1 is SEHNR, CDR2 FQNEAQ, per germline (reference sequence). This CDR3 spans 11 amino acids. CDR3 bases: TGTGCCAGCAGCCCGGGGGGGGGAGCTTTCTTT. Its translation is CASSPGGGAFF. Using reference TRBV7-9 and TRBJ1-1 for the parts outside the CDR3, the full variable domain is DTGVSQNPRHKITKRGQNVTFRCDPISEHNRLYWYRQTLGQGPEFLTYFQNEAQLEKSRLLSDRFSAERPKGSFSTLEIQRTEQGDSAMYLCASSPGGGAFFGQGTRLTVV.

The count of this clone is one. The chain is built from TRBV21-1 and TRBJ2-3; whether TRBD1, the table's D call, matches the DNA was not checked. TRBV21-1 is reported as a pseudogene. The CDR3 consists of 16 residues. The CDR3 sequence: CASSNEGRGEADTQYF. CDR3 DNA sequence: TGTGCCAGCAGCAATGAAGGCAGGGGCGAAGCAGATACGCAGTATTTT.

This clone has more than one count but fewer than ten. The junction and the germline gene differ at one end; a read error may be behind it. The chain has TRBV5-1 and TRBJ1-1; D may be TRBD1 (5 bases). This CDR3 is built from 14 residues. Germline V gene sequence: CDR1 SGHRS, CDR2 YFSETQ. This chain's CDR3 is CASRLAGDHTEAFF. The DNA of the CDR3 is TGCGCCAGCAGATTGGCGGGGGATCACACTGAAGCTTTCTTT.

This clone was seen only once. J is TRBJ2-1 and V is TRBV6-5; D gene ambiguous. The CDR3 contains 16 residues. V lost 2 bases to trimming and J lost 3 bases, with 14 bases between them. Germline V lookup: CDR1 MNHEY, CDR2 SVGAGI. This chain's CDR3 is CASSYLATYHYNEQFF. The DNA for the CDR3 is TGTGCCAGCAGTTACCTCGCCACCTACCACTACAATGAGCAGTTCTTC.

The V call is TRBV9, the J call TRBJ2-3; 10 bases map to TRBD2. CDR3 size: 19 residues. Germline values: CDR1 SGDLS, CDR2 YYNGEE. V lost 3 bases, J lost 2 bases, and 15 bases stayed unmatched. The CDR3 nucleotides read TGTGCCAGCAGCGCGGAGGGAACGAATAGCGGGGGGCCCACAGATACGCAGTATTTT. Its translation is CASSAEGTNSGGPTDTQYF.

CDR3 nucleotides: TGTGCCAGCAGTTACCCACTAGCGACCGGAGGAGAGACCCAGTACTTC. Encoded protein: CASSYPLATGGETQYF. The chain couples TRBV6-6 to TRBJ2-5, with TRBD2 identical over 7 bases. The CDR3 runs 16 residues. V shed 2 bases and J 4 bases; nucleotides not matched to a gene: 10. Germline V gene sequence: CDR1 MNHNY, CDR2 SVGAGI (reference sequence).

V usage is TRBV7-9 and J usage is TRBJ2-2; unclear D gene. Per the germline V gene, CDR1 is SEHNR and CDR2 is FQNEAQ (reference sequence). Trimming took 2 bases from V and 6 from J, leaving 7 bases between them. The CDR3 has 13 amino acids. DNA for the CDR3: TGTGCCAGCAGCTTACTCAGGCCCGGGGAGCTGTTTTTT. Its translation is CASSLLRPGELFF.

The rearrangement uses TRBV7-9 and TRBJ1-5; tentatively, D is TRBD1 (6 bases). The ends were cut back, 0 bases at V and 2 bases at J, with 17 bases in the middle. The CDR3 spans 18 residues. Germline V gives CDR1 SEHNR, CDR2 FQNEAQ (reference sequence). The DNA for the CDR3 is TGTGCCAGCAGCTTAGCGGGACAATATTTGGGCGGCAATCAGCCCCAGCATTTT. It encodes CASSLAGQYLGGNQPQHF. The full variable domain, rest sourced from reference TRBV7-9 and TRBJ1-5, is DTGVSQNPRHKITKRGQNVTFRCDPISEHNRLYWYRQTLGQGPEFLTYFQNEAQLEKSRLLSDRFSAERPKGSFSTLEIQRTEQGDSAMYLCASSLAGQYLGGNQPQHFGDGTRLSIL.

The CDR3 DNA follows: TGTGCCAGCAGCCATATAGGGACTAGCGATCAAGAGACCCAGTACTTC. The encoded protein is CASSHIGTSDQETQYF. This rearrangement joins TRBV5-4 to TRBJ2-5; 10 nucleotides agree with TRBD2. CDR1 is SGHNT, CDR2 YYREEE, per germline (reference sequence). With 4 bases clipped from V and 2 bases from J, the junction kept 8 bases outside the gene matches. This CDR3 contains 16 residues.

This clone was counted once. V usage is TRBV5-1 and J usage is TRBJ2-3; D may be TRBD2 (6 bases). Trimming pared 0 bases from V and 4 bases from J, leaving 9 bases between. Germline CDR1 and CDR2: SGHRS and YFSETQ. The CDR3 extends over 14 amino acids. CDR3 sequence reads: CASSLDAGPDTQYF. The CDR3 DNA follows: TGCGCCAGCAGCTTGGATGCGGGACCAGATACGCAGTATTTT.

The chain carries TRBV28 and TRBJ2-7, with 13 bases that match TRBD2. The length of the CDR3 is 17 residues. Germline CDR1 reads MDHEN; CDR2 reads SYDVKM. V shed 3 bases, J shed 0 bases, and the junction held 5 bases outside the gene matches. The CDR3 is CASSFKLAGGLSYEQYF. Here the CDR3 DNA reads TGTGCCAGCAGTTTTAAACTAGCGGGAGGGCTCTCCTACGAGCAGTACTTC. Variable domain in full (rest from reference TRBV28 and TRBJ2-7): DVKVTQSSRYLVKRTGEKVFLECVQDMDHENMFWYRQDPGLGLRLIYFSYDVKMKEKGDIPEGYSVSREKKERFSLILESASTNQTSMYLCASSFKLAGGLSYEQYFGPGTRLTVT.

V gene TRBV11-1 combines with J gene TRBJ2-3; D is ambiguous. Trimming took off 1 base at V and 5 bases at J, with 10 bases between the two ends. The V gene's germline CDR1 is SGHAT and CDR2 FQDESV (reference sequence). CDR3 size: 14 residues. The CDR3 nucleotides are TGTGCCAGCAGCTTAGGAGGCATACAAGATACGCAGTATTTT. As protein: CASSLGGIQDTQYF.

The chain joins TRBV12-2 to TRBJ2-1; TRBD1, as called in the table, went unchecked against the DNA. TRBV12-2 is assigned pseudogene status. The CDR3 is 15 residues long. The CDR3 here is CASRLPGQGFFEQFF. DNA for the CDR3: TGTGCAAGTCGCTTACCGGGACAGGGTTTCTTTGAGCAGTTCTTC.